This TCR beta chain was identified during a study of blood T cell repertoires in COVID-19. Generated by immunoSEQ multiplex PCR, the TCRdb table keeps only in-frame clones and is missing some. The table includes around 130,000 clones, about four fifths detected once. J was trimmed by 4 bases and V by 5 bases; bases with no gene match: 8. This CDR3 contains 15 residues. Germline V gives CDR1 LNHDA, CDR2 SQIVND (reference sequence). What was sequenced was peripheral blood. The J gene is TRBJ2-1, the V gene TRBV19, with 7 bases that match TRBD1. The source is a human donor in a cohort sampled during active COVID-19. The CDR3 DNA follows: TGTGCCAGTAGTCGGACAGGATTAATGTACAATGAGCAGTTCTTC. Its translation is CASSRTGLMYNEQFF.